This TCR beta chain derives from a study of immune evolution from preneoplasia to lung adenocarcinoma. Overall study findings and caveats: Normal lung had the highest top T cell clone frequencies. Normal lung had highest clonality; later lesions appeared denser, more diverse.

The CDR3 covers 15 residues. V was shortened by 0 bases and J by 6 bases, with 12 bases between the two germline ends. The germline V gene encodes CDR1 LGHNA and CDR2 YNFKEQ. Patients had resection in Japan or China between the mid-2010s and the late 2010s. H&E slides confirmed each diagnosis, reviewed by two pathologists independently. Repertoires were generated with immunoSEQ multiplex PCR, while TCRdb's copy carries only in-frame clones and drops some. The top ten clones hold about 6.7% of a sample with approximately 3,500 clones, approximately 50% of them seen once. Remarks on this clone: The antigen remains unidentified.

Sequences were obtained from FFPE normal lung tissue adjacent to the tumor. The sequence was obtained from a person in their fifties with lung adenocarcinoma. V and J are TRBV4-2 and TRBJ1-5; TRBD1 might be the D (6 bases). The DNA for the CDR3 is TGTGCCAGCAGCCAAGAGGCCGGGGGCCGTCAGCCCCAGCATTTT. Residues: CASSQEAGGRQPQHF.